The 14 T cell receptor beta chains below come from one sample, sequenced in a study of cytotoxic CD8 clonotypes in ibrutinib-treated CLL (dated by TCRdb to about 2021). Per the publication, the time point label means: approximately 25 months on ibrutinib. Preparation of the library involved the immunoSEQ multiplex PCR assay. Here the immuneACCESS table is served through TCRdb, limited to in-frame sequences with V and J called. Missing clones are a known gap in these copies; in checked studies unresolved V genes cover under half, and the rest lacks a known reason. This sample holds 110,000 to 150,000 clones; roughly three quarters were observed only once. The ten top clones hold around 4.9% of the sample. The material was PBMCs, obtained after 24 months of ibrutinib treatment. The receptors originated from a human donor with chronic lymphocytic leukemia.

V and J are TRBV10-3 and TRBJ2-1; 14 bases fit TRBD2. Germline values: CDR1 ENHRY, CDR2 SYGVKD. J lost 9 bases, V lost 2 bases, and 12 bases had no gene match. The CDR3 contains 18 residues. DNA for the CDR3: TGTGCCATCAGTGAGGGGACTAGCGGGAGTTGGGGAGGTAGTGAGCAGTTCTTC. Its protein is CAISEGTSGSWGGSEQFF.

The J gene is TRBJ2-3, the V gene TRBV6-6, with D unclear. The germline gives CDR1 MNHNY, CDR2 SVGAGI (reference sequence). CDR3 length equals 15 residues. Trimming removed 6 bases from V and 1 base from J, with 14 bases in between. The CDR3 spells CASRQGRLGTDTQYF. DNA for the CDR3: TGTGCCAGCAGACAAGGACGTCTCGGCACAGATACGCAGTATTTT.

The V and J genes are TRBV18 and TRBJ2-1; no definite D call. Germline V lookup: CDR1 KGHSH, CDR2 LQKENI. With 3 bases removed from V and 6 bases from J, the gap between germline ends came to 3 bases. The CDR3 has 11 residues. For the CDR3, the DNA is TGTGCCAGCTCACCGGGCAATGAGCAGTTCTTC. Encoded protein: CASSPGNEQFF.

This rearrangement joins TRBV7-9 to TRBJ1-5, with D tentatively TRBD1 (5 bases). This CDR3 is built from 14 residues. Germline CDR1 is SEHNR and CDR2 is FQNEAQ (reference sequence). V shed 8 bases and J shed 7 bases, with 18 bases lying between them. DNA for the CDR3: TGTGCCAGCTCGTCCATTGGGGGGAGGCAGCCCCAGCATTTT. This codes for CASSSIGGRQPQHF. The entire variable domain, with the rest obtained from reference TRBV7-9 and TRBJ1-5, is as follows: DTGVSQNPRHKITKRGQNVTFRCDPISEHNRLYWYRQTLGQGPEFLTYFQNEAQLEKSRLLSDRFSAERPKGSFSTLEIQRTEQGDSAMYLCASSSIGGRQPQHFGDGTRLSIL.

This clone has only a few counts. The chain links TRBV15 to TRBJ1-5; maybe TRBD1 (6 bases). V lost 10 bases and J lost 3, with 13 bases in between. Germline CDR1 and CDR2: LNHNV and YYDKDF (reference sequence). The CDR3 is 13 amino acids. CDR3 in DNA: TGTGCCAGCGGTCGGGGGCCCAATCAGCCCCAGCATTTT. It yields the protein CASGRGPNQPQHF.

This clone was found once. The chain combines TRBV10-3 with TRBJ2-5; D not resolved. Trimming pared 4 bases from V and 3 bases from J, leaving 6 bases between. Germline lookup yields CDR1 ENHRY and CDR2 SYGVKD. The CDR3 extends over 12 amino acids. The CDR3 region is CAISGAEETQYF. The CDR3 DNA reads as TGTGCCATCAGTGGGGCAGAAGAGACCCAGTACTTC.

The chain employs TRBV6-6 and TRBJ2-7; 10 bases map to TRBD1. CDR1 is MNHNY, CDR2 SVGAGI, per germline (reference sequence). J gave up 5 bases and V 7 bases, and 8 bases lay outside the gene matches. The CDR3 runs 14 residues. In DNA, the CDR3 is TGTGCCAGCAAGCCCCGGGACAGGGGCCACGAGCAGTACTTC. Its translation: CASKPRDRGHEQYF.

V and J are TRBV7-9 and TRBJ2-6, with 9 bases identical to TRBD2. The CDR3 is 18 residues long. Trimming took 6 bases from V and 4 from J; bases not matched to a gene: 13. The germline V gene encodes CDR1 SEHNR and CDR2 FQNEAQ (reference sequence). CDR3 coding DNA: TGTGCCAGCAGACCCCGGGTAGCGGGAGCCAGGGGGGCCAACGTCCTGACTTTC. Translation gives CASRPRVAGARGANVLTF.

The chain has TRBV10-3 and TRBJ1-5; D is unclear. CDR1 ENHRY and CDR2 SYGVKD come from the germline V gene. This CDR3 region has 13 residues. The V gene lost 10 bases and the J gene lost 4 bases, with 14 bases spanning the gap. CDR3 coding DNA: TGTGCCACCAACCATGACCGTAATCAGCCCCAGCATTTT. Its protein is CATNHDRNQPQHF.

The rearrangement joins TRBV28 to TRBJ1-2; D possibly corresponds to TRBD1 (5 bases). The germline gives CDR1 MDHEN, CDR2 SYDVKM. The CDR3 is made up of 15 amino acids. V was clipped by 5 bases and J by 2 bases, with 15 bases between them. The CDR3 reads CASSPTGLANYGYTF. CDR3 bases: TGTGCCAGCAGTCCCACGGGACTTGCAAACTATGGCTACACCTTC.

V and J are TRBV9 and TRBJ2-1; 8 nucleotides align to TRBD2. The length of the CDR3 is 16 residues. J gave up 3 bases and V 3 bases, and 8 bases lay outside the gene matches. Germline V gives CDR1 SGDLS, CDR2 YYNGEE. CDR3 in DNA: TGTGCCAGCAGCGACCCCGGGGGGGCCGGCTACAATGAGCAGTTCTTC. Residues: CASSDPGGAGYNEQFF. Complete variable domain (other parts from reference TRBV9 and TRBJ2-1): DSGVTQTPKHLITATGQRVTLRCSPRSGDLSVYWYQQSLDQGLQFLIQYYNGEERAKGNILERFSAQQFPDLHSELNLSSLELGDSALYFCASSDPGGAGYNEQFFGPGTRLTVL.

This chain connects TRBV7-9 to TRBJ1-1, with D possibly matching TRBD1 (5 bases). Trimming removed 1 base from V and 1 base from J, with 7 bases in between. The germline gives CDR1 SEHNR, CDR2 FQNEAQ (reference sequence). This CDR3 is built from 14 residues. This CDR3 is CASSLVGQNTEAFF. The CDR3 DNA is TGTGCCAGCAGCTTAGTCGGACAGAACACTGAAGCTTTCTTT. The whole variable domain, remainder taken from reference TRBV7-9 and TRBJ1-1, is DTGVSQNPRHKITKRGQNVTFRCDPISEHNRLYWYRQTLGQGPEFLTYFQNEAQLEKSRLLSDRFSAERPKGSFSTLEIQRTEQGDSAMYLCASSLVGQNTEAFFGQGTRLTVV.

The chain joins TRBV5-8 to TRBJ2-5, with TRBD2 matching 9 bases. Germline lookup yields CDR1 SGHTS and CDR2 YDEGEE. J lost 3 bases, V lost 4 bases, and 19 bases had no gene match. The CDR3 loop spans 19 amino acids. The CDR3 DNA reads as TGTGCCAGCAGCCGGCGGGGGGGTAGAGTTTCCGGAACGAAAGAGACCCAGTACTTC. Its protein product is CASSRRGGRVSGTKETQYF.

V usage is TRBV30 and J usage is TRBJ1-4; TRBD1 might be the D (5 bases). Germline V lookup: CDR1 GTSNPN, CDR2 SVGIG (reference sequence). CDR3 length: 13 residues. V was pared by 3 bases and J by 10 bases, with 15 bases between. The CDR3 reads CAWSLGAEGKLFF. DNA for the CDR3: TGTGCCTGGAGCCTAGGGGCGGAGGGAAAACTGTTTTTT.